One and the same sample provided the 21 T cell receptor beta chains below, sequenced in a study of cytomegalovirus exposure and HLA in healthy donors. PCR amplification relied on 60 Vbeta primers (plus 13 Jbeta primers). TCRdb keeps only in-frame clones here, not all; method: immunoSEQ multiplex PCR. The sample totals around 55,000 clones. The sequenced material came from PBMCs. These receptors were obtained from a man aged 45-65 years in good health and CMV-seropositive.

This chain uses TRBV5-1 with TRBJ2-3, with D tentatively TRBD2 (5 bases). Germline CDR1 SGHRS, CDR2 YFSETQ. Trimming pared 1 base from V and 0 bases from J, leaving 15 bases between. The CDR3 contains 17 residues. The CDR3 protein is CASSLFGKGASTDTQYF. CDR3 nucleotide sequence: TGCGCCAGCAGCTTGTTTGGGAAGGGAGCTAGCACAGATACGCAGTATTTT.

The chain joins TRBV11-2 to TRBJ2-5; no definite D call. Germline CDR1 is SGHAT and CDR2 is FQNNGV. With 7 bases removed from V and 5 bases from J, the gap between germline ends came to 14 bases. The length of the CDR3 is 13 residues. This CDR3 is CASTPEVSETQYF. The CDR3 DNA reads as TGTGCCAGCACCCCTGAGGTTTCTGAGACCCAGTACTTC. The full variable domain, in which reference TRBV11-2 and TRBJ2-5 provide the parts outside the CDR3, is EAGVAQSPRYKIIEKRQSVAFWCNPISGHATLYWYQQILGQGPKLLIQFQNNGVVDDSQLPKDRFSAERLKGVDSTLKIQPAKLEDSAVYLCASTPEVSETQYFGPGTRLLVL.

This chain uses TRBV7-9 with TRBJ1-4; perhaps TRBD1 as D (6 bases). Germline assignment: CDR1 SEHNR and CDR2 FQNEAQ (reference sequence). V was clipped by 5 bases and J by 5 bases, with 12 bases between them. The CDR3 consists of 14 residues. The CDR3 reads CASSQGTLNEKLFF. For the CDR3, the DNA is TGTGCCAGCAGCCAGGGGACCCTGAATGAAAAACTGTTTTTT.

V and J are TRBV5-4 and TRBJ2-2; tentatively, D is TRBD2 (5 bases). The germline CDR1 and CDR2 sequences are SGHNT and YYREEE (reference sequence). Trimming shortened V by 2 bases and J by 4 bases, and 15 bases separated the two germline ends. CDR3 length: 16 residues. This CDR3 is CASSFGGVAGTGELFF. The CDR3 nucleotides read TGTGCCAGCAGCTTTGGTGGGGTGGCGGGCACCGGGGAGCTGTTTTTT.

The chain links TRBV19 to TRBJ2-2; D unresolved. This CDR3 comprises 15 residues. Germline CDR1 is LNHDA and CDR2 is SQIVND (reference sequence). Trimming pared 3 bases from V and 6 bases from J, leaving 14 bases between. CDR3 protein: CASSIPQYRAGELFF. The CDR3 DNA is TGTGCCAGTAGTATTCCACAATACAGAGCCGGGGAGCTGTTTTTT.

The gene calls are TRBV25-1 and TRBJ1-6; TRBD1 aligns across 8 bases. The trim removed 6 bases at V and 9 bases at J, leaving 10 bases unmatched. CDR1 is MGHDK and CDR2 is SYGVNS in the germline V gene. The CDR3 consists of 15 residues. The CDR3 bases are TGTGCCAGCAGCAGTGATCTACAGGGGGGTTCACCCCTCCACTTT. Amino acid sequence: CASSSDLQGGSPLHF.

The chain links TRBV7-9 to TRBJ1-6, with D perhaps TRBD1 (6 bases). The CDR3 sequence is 12 residues long. Germline V gene data show CDR1 as SEHNR and CDR2 as FQNEAQ (reference sequence). The V gene lost 5 bases and the J gene lost 11 bases, with 10 bases spanning the gap. The CDR3 sequence: CASSRQGTPLHF. The CDR3 region has the DNA TGTGCCAGCAGCCGCCAGGGGACACCCCTCCACTTT.

The rearrangement links TRBV28 to TRBJ2-7; TRBD1 aligns across 8 bases. Unmatched junction bases numbered 5, after V lost 2 bases and J lost 5 bases. The CDR3 spans 14 residues. Germline V gene lookup returns CDR1 MDHEN and CDR2 SYDVKM. This CDR3 is CASSLTGGKNEQYF. In DNA, the CDR3 is TGTGCCAGCAGTTTAACAGGGGGAAAAAACGAGCAGTACTTC.

The chain uses TRBV6-5 and TRBJ2-7, with D possibly TRBD1 on 6 matching bases. Germline loops: CDR1 MNHEY, CDR2 SVGAGI. This CDR3 has 15 amino acids. V was pared by 6 bases and J by 5 bases, with 20 bases between. CDR3 region: CASSRRGQVVHEQYF. The CDR3, as DNA: TGTGCCAGCAGCCGAAGGGGACAAGTAGTCCACGAGCAGTACTTC.

V usage is TRBV7-9 and J usage is TRBJ1-3; the match to TRBD1 covers 8 bases. Looked up from germline, CDR1 is SEHNR and CDR2 is FQNEAQ (reference sequence). J was trimmed by 1 base and V by 5 bases; bases with no gene match: 13. The CDR3 spans 18 residues. The CDR3 sequence is CASSRTPGQELSGNTIYF. CDR3 bases: TGTGCCAGCAGCCGCACGCCGGGACAGGAGTTGTCTGGAAACACCATATATTTT.

The CDR3 nucleotides are TGTGCCAGTAGTTCAGGGGCGACCAACTATGGCTACACCTTC. Translation: CASSSGATNYGYTF. This rearrangement joins TRBV19 to TRBJ1-2; a weak D match, TRBD1 (6 bases). From germline, CDR1 is LNHDA and CDR2 SQIVND (reference sequence). V lost 5 bases to trimming and J lost 2 bases, with 12 bases between them. The CDR3 spans 14 residues.

This rearrangement joins TRBV19 to TRBJ1-2; D gene uncertain. CDR1 is LNHDA, CDR2 SQIVND, per germline (reference sequence). V was shortened by 6 bases and J by 3 bases, with 8 bases between the two germline ends. The CDR3 has 12 residues. CDR3: CASRSEDYGYTF. The CDR3, as DNA: TGTGCCAGTAGGAGCGAGGACTATGGCTACACCTTC.

To note about this clone: Other DNA sequences in this sample translate to the same CDR3. V gene TRBV4-2 combines with J gene TRBJ1-4; D uncertain. Germline V gene data show CDR1 as LGHNA and CDR2 as YNFKEQ. V was trimmed by 1 base and J by 0 bases, leaving 15 bases between them. The CDR3 is 18 residues long. CDR3 bases: TGTGCCAGCAGCCAAGGCCTCACTGGAGGCACAACTAATGAAAAACTGTTTTTT. Translating gives CASSQGLTGGTTNEKLFF.

The chain joins TRBV30 to TRBJ1-6; 7 bases match TRBD1. The V gene end was trimmed by 0 bases and the J gene end by 9 bases; junction bases not matched to a gene: 8. In germline, CDR1 is GTSNPN, CDR2 SVGIG (reference sequence). This CDR3 region has 15 residues. The chain's CDR3 is CAWSVGLNRGSPLHF. The CDR3 nucleotides read TGTGCCTGGAGTGTAGGCCTGAACAGGGGTTCACCCCTCCACTTT.

The chain uses TRBV18 and TRBJ2-7; TRBD1 matches at 8 bases. The V gene end was trimmed by 2 bases and the J gene end by 5 bases; junction bases not matched to a gene: 5. The CDR3 extends over 14 amino acids. In germline, CDR1 is KGHSH, CDR2 LQKENI. CDR3 nucleotide sequence: TGTGCCAGCTCACCAGGCACAGGGGGAGACGAGCAGTACTTC. Translation gives CASSPGTGGDEQYF.

The V and J genes are TRBV19 and TRBJ2-4; no reliable D call. CDR1 and CDR2 (germline): LNHDA, SQIVND (reference sequence). The CDR3 spans 14 residues. V was trimmed by 3 bases and J by 1 base, leaving 7 bases between them. Here the CDR3 DNA reads TGTGCCAGTAGTATTCAGATGGCCAAAAACATTCAGTACTTC. This gives the protein CASSIQMAKNIQYF.

V gene TRBV30 combines with J gene TRBJ2-7; 7 bases fit TRBD2. This CDR3 spans 12 amino acids. Germline trimming cut 1 base from V and 4 bases from J; bases unmatched to any gene: 1. Germline loops: CDR1 GTSNPN, CDR2 SVGIG (reference sequence). The CDR3 sequence: CAWSGGGYEQYF. CDR3 bases: TGTGCCTGGAGTGGCGGGGGTTACGAGCAGTACTTC.

The V and J genes are TRBV29-1 and TRBJ2-1, with 10 bases aligning to TRBD1. Germline trimming cut 4 bases from V and 9 bases from J; bases unmatched to any gene: 9. The germline CDR1 and CDR2 sequences are SQVTM and ANQGSEA. The CDR3 runs to 14 residues. The CDR3 DNA reads as TGCAGCGTTGGTCGACAGGGGGCGCGAGGTGAGCAGTTCTTC. Amino acid sequence: CSVGRQGARGEQFF.

The rearrangement uses TRBV7-2 and TRBJ2-5; 7 nucleotides agree with TRBD1. The V and J ends lost 4 bases and 1 base, in that order; junction bases with no gene match: 9. CDR3 length equals 16 residues. Germline V gene data show CDR1 as SGHTA and CDR2 as FQGNSA. This chain's CDR3 is CASSSQTGLSQETQYF. CDR3 DNA sequence: TGTGCCAGCAGCTCTCAGACAGGGCTGTCCCAAGAGACCCAGTACTTC.

This chain links TRBV9 with TRBJ2-5; weak D call: TRBD2 (5 bases). The CDR3 sequence is 12 residues long. Germline-derived CDR1 and CDR2 are SGDLS and YYNGEE. The V end was cut by 1 base, the J end by 7 bases, with 8 bases between. The CDR3 sequence is CASSVIGGTQYF. As DNA, the CDR3 is TGTGCCAGCAGCGTAATTGGAGGGACCCAGTACTTC.

The rearrangement links TRBV5-1 to TRBJ2-2; 7 bases agree with TRBD1. V trimming: 4 bases; J trimming: 1 base; junction bases outside the gene matches: 4. Germline V gene sequence: CDR1 SGHRS, CDR2 YFSETQ. The CDR3 consists of 15 residues. CDR3 DNA: TGCGCCAGCAGCAATCAGGGGGTGAACACCGGGGAGCTGTTTTTT. The encoded protein is CASSNQGVNTGELFF. The whole variable domain, remainder taken from reference TRBV5-1 and TRBJ2-2, is KAGVTQTPRYLIKTRGQQVTLSCSPISGHRSVSWYQQTPGQGLQFLFEYFSETQRNKGNFPGRFSGRQFSNSRSEMNVSTLELGDSALYLCASSNQGVNTGELFFGEGSRLTVL.